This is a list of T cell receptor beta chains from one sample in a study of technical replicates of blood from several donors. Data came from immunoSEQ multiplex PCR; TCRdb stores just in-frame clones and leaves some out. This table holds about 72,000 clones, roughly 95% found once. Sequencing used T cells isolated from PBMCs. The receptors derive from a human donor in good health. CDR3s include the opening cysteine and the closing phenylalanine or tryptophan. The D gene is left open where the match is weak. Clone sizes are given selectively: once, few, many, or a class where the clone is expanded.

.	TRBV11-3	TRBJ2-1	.	TGTGCCAGCAGTGTCCGAGACTCGGGCAATGAGCAGTTCTTC	CASSVRDSGNEQFF
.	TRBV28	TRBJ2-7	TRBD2	TGTGCCAGCACCGAGGGACTAGCGGGCTACGAGCAGTACTTC	CASTEGLAGYEQYF
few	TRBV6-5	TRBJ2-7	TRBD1	TGTGCCAGCAGCTCGGGACAGGACGAGCAGTACTTC	CASSSGQDEQYF
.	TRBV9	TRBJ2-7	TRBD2	TGTGCCAGCAGCGTAGGGGTCGGGGAGGGCCCCTACGAGCAGTACTTC	CASSVGVGEGPYEQYF
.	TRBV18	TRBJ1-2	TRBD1	TGTGCCAGCTCACCGGATGGACAGGGTAACTATGGCTACACCTTC	CASSPDGQGNYGYTF
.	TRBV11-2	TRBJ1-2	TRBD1	TGTGCCAGCAGCCTTATAGGACAGGGGGGTTATGGCTACACCTTC	CASSLIGQGGYGYTF
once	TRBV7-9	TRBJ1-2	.	TGTGCCAGCAGCTCCGGCGGGGGAGTTAGCGGCTACACCTTC	CASSSGGGVSGYTF
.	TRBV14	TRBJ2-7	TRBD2	TGTGCCAGCAGCCAAGGCGGGAGTTTACTCGAGCAGTACTTC	CASSQGGSLLEQYF
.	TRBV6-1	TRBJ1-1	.	TGTGCCAGCAGTGAATTCATGTTGAGGGAGAACACTGAAGCTTTCTTT	CASSEFMLRENTEAFF
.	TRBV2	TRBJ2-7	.	TGTGCCAGCAGTGACGGGACATTTAACGAGCAGTACTTC	CASSDGTFNEQYF
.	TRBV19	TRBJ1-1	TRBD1	TGTGCCAGTAGGGGGACAGGAAACACTGAAGCTTTCTTT	CASRGTGNTEAFF
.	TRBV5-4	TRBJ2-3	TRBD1	TGTGCCAGCAGCTCCGGACAGGGGAGTCCAGATACGCAGTATTTT	CASSSGQGSPDTQYF
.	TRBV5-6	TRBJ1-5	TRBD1	TGTGCCAGCAGCTATGGACAGGGGATATGGAGCAATCAGCCCCAGCATTTT	CASSYGQGIWSNQPQHF
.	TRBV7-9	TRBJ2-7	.	TGTGCCAGCAGCTCTGGGGAGCTCGAGCAGTACTTC	CASSSGELEQYF
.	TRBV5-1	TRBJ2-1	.	TGCGCCAGCAGTCTGCAGGGCGATGAGCAGTTCTTC	CASSLQGDEQFF
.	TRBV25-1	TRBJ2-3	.	TGTGCCAGCAGTGAATCGGTAGTCCTTACAGATACGCAGTATTTT	CASSESVVLTDTQYF
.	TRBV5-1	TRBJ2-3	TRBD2	TGCGCCAGCAACCCGACTAGCGGCGGGACAGATACGCAGTATTTT	CASNPTSGGTDTQYF
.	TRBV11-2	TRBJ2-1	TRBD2	TGTGCCAGCAGCTTAGTAGAGCGGGACCGCAATGAGCAGTTCTTC	CASSLVERDRNEQFF
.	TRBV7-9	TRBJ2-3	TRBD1	TGTGCCAGCAGCTTAGGGGCAGGGGGAGATACGCAGTATTTT	CASSLGAGGDTQYF
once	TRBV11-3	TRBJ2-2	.	TGTGCCAGCAGCTTATCCGGACAGATTAACACCGGGGAGCTGTTTTTT	CASSLSGQINTGELFF
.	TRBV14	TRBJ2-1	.	TGTGCCAGCAGCCACCGAAGGCTAGCCTCCTACAATGAGCAGTTCTTC	CASSHRRLASYNEQFF
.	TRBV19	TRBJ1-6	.	TGTGCCAGTAATCATCCAGGGTATCAGGGGAATTTTAATTCACCCCTCCACTTT	CASNHPGYQGNFNSPLHF
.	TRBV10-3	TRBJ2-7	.	TGTGCCATCAGCCTTGGGGGAGGAGACTACGAGCAGTACTTC	CAISLGGGDYEQYF
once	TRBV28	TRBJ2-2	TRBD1	TGTGCCAGCAGAAATGGACAGGCGAACACCGGGGAGCTGTTTTTT	CASRNGQANTGELFF
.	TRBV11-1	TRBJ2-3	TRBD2	TGTGCCAGCAGCCTACAGCGGGGGTTGATAGCAGATACGCAGTATTTT	CASSLQRGLIADTQYF
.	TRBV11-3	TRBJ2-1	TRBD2	TGTGCCAGCAGCTTAAGAACAGGGACTAGCCGAGTTCGAGGTGAGCAGTTCTTC	CASSLRTGTSRVRGEQFF
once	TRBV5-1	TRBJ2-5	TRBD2	TGCGCCAGCAGCTCCAGGACTAGCGGGAAGTTTCAAGAGACCCAGTACTTC	CASSSRTSGKFQETQYF
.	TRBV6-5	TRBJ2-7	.	TGTGCCAGCAGTTACTCGGGGGCCCGGGCCTACGAGCAGTACTTC	CASSYSGARAYEQYF
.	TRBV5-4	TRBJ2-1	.	TGTGCCAGCAGCTACGGGGTTAGCGGCTACAATGAGCAGTTCTTC	CASSYGVSGYNEQFF
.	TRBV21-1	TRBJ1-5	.	TGTGCCAGCAGCATTTTTGGACAGGGAAGGCATCAGCCCCAGCATTTT	CASSIFGQGRHQPQHF
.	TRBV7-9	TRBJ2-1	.	TGTGCCAGCAGCTTAGCGGACGGGGCCTACAATGAGCAGTTCTTC	CASSLADGAYNEQFF
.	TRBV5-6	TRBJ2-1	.	TGTGCCAGCAGCTTGGGCGCCGGCGGGGCTGAGCAGTTCTTC	CASSLGAGGAEQFF